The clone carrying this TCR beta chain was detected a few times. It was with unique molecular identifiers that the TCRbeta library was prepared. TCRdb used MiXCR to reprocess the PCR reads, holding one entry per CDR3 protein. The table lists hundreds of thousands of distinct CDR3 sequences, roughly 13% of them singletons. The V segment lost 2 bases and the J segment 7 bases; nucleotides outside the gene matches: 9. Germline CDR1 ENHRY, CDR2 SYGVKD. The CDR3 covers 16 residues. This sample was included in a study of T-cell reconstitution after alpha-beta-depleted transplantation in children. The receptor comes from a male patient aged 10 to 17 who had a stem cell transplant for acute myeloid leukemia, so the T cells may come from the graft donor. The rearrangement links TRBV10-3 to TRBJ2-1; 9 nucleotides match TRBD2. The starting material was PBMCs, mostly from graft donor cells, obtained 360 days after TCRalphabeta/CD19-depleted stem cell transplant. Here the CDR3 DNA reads TGTGCCATCAGTGAGCTGGGACTAGCAATCGAGAATGAGCAGTTCTTC. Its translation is CAISELGLAIENEQFF.